These 7 T cell receptor beta chains originate from one sample sequenced in a study of blood T cell repertoires in COVID-19. Data came from immunoSEQ multiplex PCR; TCRdb stores just in-frame clones and leaves some out. The table has roughly 55,000 clones, more than 80% seen once. Sequenced sample: peripheral blood. Receptors were obtained from a human donor with active COVID-19. The donor label of this sample is uncertain.

The rearrangement uses TRBV7-3 and TRBJ2-2; perhaps TRBD1 as D (5 bases). The length of the CDR3 is 14 residues. The V gene lost 2 bases and the J gene lost 1 base, with 5 bases spanning the gap. The germline V gene encodes CDR1 SGHTA and CDR2 FQGTGA. CDR3 nucleotide sequence: TGTGCCAGCAGCTTAGGACAGAACACCGGGGAGCTGTTTTTT. It encodes CASSLGQNTGELFF.

The chain employs TRBV9 and TRBJ2-1, with D perhaps matching TRBD2 (6 bases). Germline CDR1 SGDLS, CDR2 YYNGEE. The CDR3 loop spans 15 amino acids. V was trimmed by 0 bases and J by 3 bases, leaving 10 bases between them. The CDR3 DNA is TGTGCCAGCAGCGTAGCTGGGGGGATCTACAATGAGCAGTTCTTC. Protein product: CASSVAGGIYNEQFF.

This rearrangement joins TRBV18 to TRBJ2-3, with D maybe TRBD2 (6 bases). The germline V gene encodes CDR1 KGHSH and CDR2 LQKENI. CDR3 size: 15 residues. V gave up 6 bases and J gave up 3 bases, with 16 bases separating them. The chain's CDR3 is CASSRLGEWTDTQYF. The CDR3 DNA reads as TGTGCCAGCTCCCGACTAGGGGAGTGGACAGATACGCAGTATTTT.

The chain uses TRBV4-1 and TRBJ1-2; D is possibly TRBD1 (5 bases). CDR1 and CDR2 (germline): MGHRA, YSYEKL. With 3 bases removed from V and 4 bases from J, the gap between germline ends came to 9 bases. The length of the CDR3 is 13 residues. CDR3 nucleotide sequence: TGCGCCAGCAGCCACGGGCAGGGCTATGGCTACACCTTC. It is translated as CASSHGQGYGYTF.

V and J are TRBV5-1 and TRBJ2-5; D gene unclear. V shed 0 bases and J shed 1 base, with 7 bases lying between them. This CDR3 comprises 14 residues. Germline V gene sequence: CDR1 SGHRS, CDR2 YFSETQ. CDR3 sequence (DNA): TGCGCCAGCAGCTTGGGAGCATCCCAAGAGACCCAGTACTTC. As protein: CASSLGASQETQYF.

This rearrangement joins TRBV18 to TRBJ1-1; D might be TRBD1 (6 bases). The ends were cut back, 4 bases at V and 3 bases at J, with 9 bases in the middle. The CDR3 has 13 residues. CDR1 KGHSH and CDR2 LQKENI come from the germline V gene. The CDR3 DNA is TGTGCCAGCTCACAGGGGGTATACACTGAAGCTTTCTTT. Translating it yields CASSQGVYTEAFF.

This sequence joins TRBV7-9 and TRBJ2-7, with 8 bases aligning to TRBD2. Looked up from germline, CDR1 is SEHNR and CDR2 is FQNEAQ (reference sequence). This CDR3 spans 15 amino acids. V shed 4 bases and J 3 bases; nucleotides not matched to a gene: 8. CDR3 loop: CASSYSGRTLYEQYF. The CDR3 DNA follows: TGTGCCAGCAGCTACAGCGGGAGAACACTCTACGAGCAGTACTTC.